This T cell receptor (beta chain) originates from a study of T cells in Graves' hyperthyroidism and ophthalmopathy. The CDR3 regions of TCR beta were amplified from RNA transcripts. The TCR CDR3 first-round RT-PCR relied on the HTBI primer set. TCRdb reprocessed the multiplex PCR reads with MiXCR, giving one entry per CDR3 protein. This sample has under 600,000 distinct CDR3 sequences, with around 15% found just once. The CDR3 contains 14 residues. V was cut by 4 bases and J by 9 bases, with 19 bases left in between. Germline CDR1 reads SQVTM; CDR2 reads ANQGSEA. The table lists this clonotype with a few counts.

This sequence was found in a woman aged 40 to 50 with Graves' ophthalmopathy. Sample: blood. The chain employs TRBV29-1 and TRBJ2-1; D unclear. DNA of the CDR3: TGCAGCGTTGCGGGTGAGCTTGCAATTGGTGAGCAGTTCTTC. Translation: CSVAGELAIGEQFF.